These T cell receptor beta chains were read from a single sample in a study of blood T cell repertoires in COVID-19. This table comes from immunoSEQ multiplex PCR, and its TCRdb copy is limited to in-frame clones, with some not included. The data contain over 120,000 clones, about 79% of them seen just once; the ten biggest clones take up 4.5%. The sample consisted of peripheral blood. The receptor set was obtained from a woman older than 75 with active or convalescent COVID-19. Both conserved end residues are part of each CDR3. Each record gives: V gene, clone size, D gene, J gene, CDR3 protein, CDR3 DNA. A D gene is named only where the DNA matches it firmly. A clone size is listed for some rows: how often the clone was seen (once, few, many), or a class if it is expanded.

TRBV5-8	NA	TRBD1	TRBJ1-5	CASQTGLLHQPQHF	TGTGCCAGCCAGACAGGGCTTTTACACCAGCCCCAGCATTTT
TRBV6-5	NA	NA	TRBJ1-1	CASRATGNTEAFF	TGTGCCAGCAGGGCTACGGGGAACACTGAAGCTTTCTTT
TRBV7-3	NA	TRBD1	TRBJ2-2	CASNRDRNTGELFF	TGTGCCAGCAACCGGGACAGAAACACCGGGGAGCTGTTTTTT
TRBV7-9	NA	NA	TRBJ1-2	CASSLDSYGYTF	TGTGCCAGCAGCTTAGATTCTTATGGCTACACCTTC
TRBV5-5	NA	NA	TRBJ1-1	CASSRPGERKAFF	TGTGCCAGCAGCAGACCCGGGGAGAGGAAAGCTTTCTTT
TRBV5-1	NA	TRBD2	TRBJ2-3	CASSRRLAGGPTDTQYF	TGCGCCAGCAGCAGGCGACTAGCGGGGGGGCCGACAGATACGCAGTATTTT
TRBV19	NA	NA	TRBJ1-4	CASSPFGGPRSNEKLFF	TGTGCCAGTAGTCCCTTTGGAGGCCCCAGAAGTAATGAAAAACTGTTTTTT
TRBV9	NA	NA	TRBJ2-1	CASSAPIGGLNEQFF	TGTGCCAGCAGCGCCCCTATCGGGGGTCTGAATGAGCAGTTCTTC
TRBV2	NA	NA	TRBJ2-6	CASSAELSGANVLTF	TGTGCCAGCAGTGCTGAGCTATCTGGGGCCAACGTCCTGACTTTC
TRBV9	NA	NA	TRBJ1-3	CASSVATASHTIYF	TGTGCCAGCAGCGTAGCCACAGCTTCTCACACCATATATTTT
TRBV7-9	NA	TRBD1	TRBJ2-3	CASSYRTGDWTDTQYF	TGTGCCAGCAGCTACCGGACAGGGGATTGGACAGATACGCAGTATTTT
TRBV14	NA	NA	TRBJ1-4	CASSQDGPSATNEKLFF	TGTGCCAGCAGCCAAGATGGGCCCTCGGCAACTAATGAAAAACTGTTTTTT
TRBV19	NA	NA	TRBJ1-1	CASKHRQDSEAFF	TGTGCCAGTAAACACCGGCAGGACTCTGAAGCTTTCTTT
TRBV7-8	few	NA	TRBJ1-2	CASSPDSDYGYTF	TGTGCCAGCAGCCCGGACAGCGACTATGGCTACACCTTC